This T cell receptor beta chain came from a study of T cell repertoires in cytomegalovirus infection. Turning to the study itself: CMV epitopes used comprised recently identified HLA-C-restricted ones and well-studied HLA-B-restricted ones. An indication of both CMV infection and matching HLA type came from public TCR beta signatures. Findings of the study overall: CMV-specific HLA-C-restricted TCR beta clonotypes dominated the ex vivo response.

V lost 6 bases and J lost 1, with 13 bases in between. The CDR3 sequence is 15 residues long. TCRdb independently ran MiXCR on the reads; one entry per CDR3 protein. The sample contains fewer than 900,000 distinct CDR3 sequences, 25% to 30% of which appear only once. About this clonotype: What it binds is unknown.

The sequence was obtained from a human donor in good health (CMV status not recorded). Some clones in this sample may be carry-over from other donors' samples. This chain joins TRBV12-3 or TRBV12-4 and TRBJ1-5; tentative D call: TRBD1 (5 bases). The sequenced sample was cultured CD8+ T cells from PBMCs, obtained from culture after CMV antigen stimulation. The CDR3 loop reads CASSRVGRSNQPQHF. The DNA for the CDR3 is TGTGCCAGCAGCCGAGTGGGGCGAAGCAATCAGCCCCAGCATTTT.